The 2 T cell receptor beta chains reported below all come from one sample, sequenced in a study of T-cell reconstitution after alpha-beta-depleted transplantation in children. As it was prepared, the TCRbeta library received unique molecular identifiers. MiXCR, applied by TCRdb to the PCR reads, yields one record per CDR3 protein. The repertoire has fewer than 750,000 distinct CDR3 sequences, 25% to 30% of them found once; the top ten carry 30% to 45%. Source: PBMCs, taken before TCRalphabeta/CD19-depleted stem cell transplant. The receptors come from a boy under two years old with Wiskott-Aldrich syndrome, due to receive a stem cell transplant.

The rearrangement uses TRBV7-9 and TRBJ1-6; the match to TRBD1 covers 7 bases. Germline CDR1 and CDR2: SEHNR and FQNEAQ (reference sequence). Trimming cost V 4 bases and J 9 bases; bases outside gene matches: 9. This CDR3 contains 15 residues. The CDR3 loop reads CASSYPRQGSSPLHF. In DNA, the CDR3 is TGTGCCAGCAGCTATCCCCGACAGGGATCTTCACCCCTCCACTTT.

This clonotype has only a few counts. This chain uses TRBV7-8 with TRBJ1-2, with 7 bases fitting TRBD1. With 5 bases clipped from V and 13 bases from J, the junction kept 13 bases outside the gene matches. This CDR3 comprises 13 residues. CDR1 SGHVS and CDR2 FQNEAQ come from the germline V gene. This chain's CDR3 is CASSPPEGAVGTF. The CDR3 bases are TGTGCCAGCAGCCCCCCGGAGGGGGCGGTCGGCACCTTC. Together with reference TRBV7-8 and TRBJ1-2, the CDR3 gives the full variable domain: GAGVSQSPRYKVAKRGQDVALRCDPISGHVSLFWYQQALGQGPEFLTYFQNEAQLDKSGLPSDRFFAERPEGSVSTLKIQRTQQEDSAVYLCASSPPEGAVGTFGSGTRLTVV.